This T cell receptor beta chain stems from a study of T cell responses to AZD1222 COVID-19 vaccine. Only a few counts were recorded for this clone. CDR3 length equals 16 residues. The V gene's germline CDR1 is SGHVS and CDR2 FNYEAQ. V shed 5 bases and J shed 2 bases, with 18 bases lying between them. Measured with immunoSEQ multiplex PCR; TCRdb has only the in-frame clones, and not every one. Found here are approximately 150,000 clones, roughly 87% of them singletons; the top ten hold approximately 6.3%. This receptor was taken from an adult who received the AZD1222 COVID-19 vaccine. Sequencing was performed on peripheral blood, taken 28 days after the second AZD1222 dose. The rearrangement uses TRBV7-6 and TRBJ1-2; D call uncertain. CDR3 sequence reads: CASSPDGREPNYGYTF. CDR3 in DNA: TGTGCCAGCAGCCCCGACGGGAGGGAACCGAACTATGGCTACACCTTC.